A single sample gave rise to the 21 T cell receptor beta chains below, sequenced in a study of blood T cell repertoires in COVID-19. Repertoires were generated with immunoSEQ multiplex PCR, while TCRdb's copy carries only in-frame clones and drops some. The table records about 480,000 clones, 89% of them present only once. Sequences were obtained from peripheral blood. Receptor source: a man aged 18 to 30 with COVID-19, enrolled during active disease.

The V and J genes are TRBV6-5 and TRBJ2-7; D ambiguous. The CDR3 covers 13 residues. The germline V gene encodes CDR1 MNHEY and CDR2 SVGAGI. Trimming shortened V by 4 bases and J by 6 bases, and 13 bases separated the two germline ends. The CDR3 is CASSSQLNPEQYF. CDR3 coding DNA: TGTGCCAGCAGTTCCCAACTCAATCCCGAGCAGTACTTC.

V and J are TRBV7-9 and TRBJ1-1, with unresolved D. Germline V gene sequence: CDR1 SEHNR, CDR2 FQNEAQ (reference sequence). Trimming removed 1 base at V and 1 base at J, with 4 bases between. This CDR3 region has 13 residues. The chain's CDR3 is CASSLVRNTEAFF. CDR3 sequence (DNA): TGTGCCAGCAGCTTAGTCCGGAACACTGAAGCTTTCTTT.

V is TRBV5-1 and J is TRBJ1-4; 10 bases match TRBD1. This CDR3 spans 13 amino acids. V gave up 5 bases and J gave up 7 bases; unmatched junction bases: 2. The germline V gene encodes CDR1 SGHRS and CDR2 YFSETQ. CDR3 sequence reads: CASSGQGGEKLFF. The CDR3 DNA is TGCGCCAGCAGTGGACAGGGGGGTGAAAAACTGTTTTTT.

The J gene is TRBJ1-6, the V gene TRBV5-1, with TRBD1 as a possible D gene (5 bases). V lost 7 bases, J lost 9 bases, and 14 bases lay in between. The germline V gene encodes CDR1 SGHRS and CDR2 YFSETQ. The CDR3 has 13 residues. Here the CDR3 DNA reads TGCGCCAGCTCCGGGGGAGGGCTTTCACCCCTCCACTTT. This encodes CASSGGGLSPLHF.

The V gene is TRBV14, the J gene TRBJ2-1, with TRBD2 as a possible D gene (6 bases). Germline CDR1 is SGHDN and CDR2 is FVKESK. V gave up 0 bases and J gave up 4 bases, with 19 bases separating them. This CDR3 is 18 amino acids long. CDR3 region: CASSQDIDRAGNYNEQFF. The CDR3 DNA follows: TGTGCCAGCAGCCAAGATATCGATCGGGCGGGGAATTACAATGAGCAGTTCTTC.

This chain uses TRBV2 with TRBJ2-1; 11 nucleotides agree with TRBD2. V gave up 7 bases and J gave up 8 bases; unmatched junction bases: 7. CDR1 and CDR2 from the germline V gene are SNHLY and FYNNEI. CDR3 length: 14 residues. CDR3 amino acids: CASTWTSGLDEQFF. The DNA of the CDR3 is TGTGCCAGCACCTGGACTAGCGGGCTTGATGAGCAGTTCTTC.

A note on this clone: This sample includes further DNA sequences coding for the same CDR3. This rearrangement joins TRBV5-1 to TRBJ2-2; 10 nucleotides align to TRBD2. The germline gives CDR1 SGHRS, CDR2 YFSETQ. Trimming took 1 base from V and 3 from J; bases not matched to a gene: 0. This CDR3 contains 15 residues. CDR3 sequence: CASSLTSGDTGELFF. CDR3 nucleotide sequence: TGCGCCAGCAGCTTGACTAGCGGGGACACCGGGGAGCTGTTTTTT.

The genes are TRBV27 and TRBJ2-7; TRBD1 matches 10 bases. The trim removed 5 bases at V and 2 bases at J, leaving 9 bases unmatched. The CDR3 length is 16 residues. Germline CDR1 reads MNHEY; CDR2 reads SMNVEV (reference sequence). The CDR3 here is CASSRTGTGAPYEQYF. CDR3 bases: TGTGCCAGCAGTCGTACCGGGACAGGGGCCCCCTACGAGCAGTACTTC.

The chain links TRBV10-3 to TRBJ1-2, with 7 bases aligning to TRBD1. The CDR3 contains 13 residues. Losses at the gene ends were 3 bases for V and 8 bases for J; bases not matched to a gene: 6. The germline V gene encodes CDR1 ENHRY and CDR2 SYGVKD. This CDR3 is CAISDRTGVGYTF. CDR3 sequence (DNA): TGTGCCATCAGTGATCGGACAGGAGTCGGCTACACCTTC.

The chain employs TRBV7-9 and TRBJ2-5, with D possibly being TRBD2 (5 bases). The V gene's germline CDR1 is SEHNR and CDR2 FQNEAQ (reference sequence). The CDR3 covers 11 residues. V was cut by 1 base and J by 13 bases, with 10 bases left in between. This chain's CDR3 is CASSLDLAWYF. CDR3 nucleotides: TGTGCCAGCAGCTTAGATCTAGCTTGGTACTTC.

This chain connects TRBV3-1 (or the pseudogene TRBV3-2) to TRBJ2-1, with TRBD2 matching over 10 bases. V shed 2 bases and J 6 bases; nucleotides not matched to a gene: 1. The length of the CDR3 is 14 residues. Germline CDR1 and CDR2: LGHDT and YNNKEL (reference sequence). The CDR3 loop is CASSQWTSGNEQFF. The CDR3 bases are TGTGCCAGCAGCCAATGGACTAGCGGCAATGAGCAGTTCTTC.

V is TRBV25-1 and J is TRBJ1-4; 11 nucleotides match TRBD1. After removal of 1 base from V and 6 bases from J, the junction contained 4 bases not matched to a gene. The CDR3 contains 16 residues. CDR1 is MGHDK, CDR2 SYGVNS, per germline. CDR3 DNA sequence: TGTGCCAGCAGTGAATCGCCGGGACAGGGGGATGAAAAACTGTTTTTT. Its protein is CASSESPGQGDEKLFF.

The chain recombines TRBV4-1 with TRBJ1-6; D unresolved. The CDR3 is 18 amino acids. Germline CDR1 reads MGHRA; CDR2 reads YSYEKL. V lost 1 base, J lost 0 bases, and 13 bases lay in between. The CDR3: CASSQVGTAYSYNSPLHF. The DNA of the CDR3 is TGCGCCAGCAGCCAAGTGGGCACAGCCTACTCCTATAATTCACCCCTCCACTTT.

V usage is TRBV2 and J usage is TRBJ2-1, with a tentative D call TRBD1 (5 bases). CDR3 length equals 15 residues. V lost 5 bases and J lost 7, with 18 bases in between. In germline, CDR1 is SNHLY, CDR2 FYNNEI. In DNA, the CDR3 is TGTGCCAGCAGTAGACAGTCCATGGGTGGGAATGAGCAGTTCTTC. Its protein product is CASSRQSMGGNEQFF.

V gene TRBV12-3 or TRBV12-4 combines with J gene TRBJ2-1; D may be TRBD2 (6 bases). There are 13 residues in the CDR3. V lost 7 bases and J 3 bases, leaving 10 bases between the germline ends. The CDR3 protein is CASTPGLYNEQFF. Written as DNA, the CDR3 is TGTGCCAGCACCCCGGGACTCTACAATGAGCAGTTCTTC.

The V and J genes are TRBV4-1 and TRBJ2-7; 11 bases agree with TRBD2. Trimming cost V 2 bases and J 3 bases; bases outside gene matches: 9. The length of the CDR3 is 17 residues. Germline V gene sequence: CDR1 MGHRA, CDR2 YSYEKL. The CDR3 loop reads CASSQTQGTSGVYEQYF. DNA for the CDR3: TGCGCCAGCAGCCAAACCCAAGGGACTAGCGGAGTCTACGAGCAGTACTTC.

The chain carries TRBV5-1 and TRBJ2-2; 8 bases are a match to TRBD2. Losses at the gene ends were 1 base for V and 6 bases for J; bases not matched to a gene: 5. Germline CDR1 SGHRS, CDR2 YFSETQ. The CDR3 is 15 amino acids. The CDR3 sequence: CASSLQAGVAGELFF. The CDR3 bases are TGCGCCAGCAGCTTGCAAGCGGGGGTGGCCGGGGAGCTGTTTTTT.

The chain uses TRBV28 and TRBJ2-7; 7 bases are a match to TRBD2. V lost 11 bases and J lost 5; bases outside the gene matches: 9. The CDR3 length is 12 residues. Germline values: CDR1 MDHEN, CDR2 SYDVKM. The CDR3 bases are TGTGCCGCAGGACTAGATTTGCACGAGCAGTACTTC. It is translated as CAAGLDLHEQYF.

The V gene is TRBV7-2, the J gene TRBJ2-7, with 9 positions matching TRBD2. Losses at the gene ends were 2 bases for V and 4 bases for J; bases not matched to a gene: 6. The germline V gene has CDR1 SGHTA and CDR2 FQGNSA. CDR3 size: 15 residues. The chain's CDR3 is CASSLSGGTQYEQYF. DNA of the CDR3: TGTGCCAGCAGCTTAAGCGGGGGGACACAATACGAGCAGTACTTC.

This chain connects TRBV19 to TRBJ2-1; 11 positions agree with TRBD2. The germline V gene has CDR1 LNHDA and CDR2 SQIVND (reference sequence). CDR3 length: 15 residues. V was pared by 5 bases and J by 5 bases, with 5 bases of the junction left unmatched. CDR3 in amino acids: CASSSTSGIHNEQFF. The CDR3 bases are TGTGCCAGTAGTTCGACTAGCGGGATCCACAATGAGCAGTTCTTC.

V and J are TRBV5-4 and TRBJ2-3; no reliable D call. Trimming shortened V by 0 bases and J by 0 bases, and 8 bases separated the two germline ends. The CDR3 extends over 15 amino acids. Germline V gene data show CDR1 as SGHNT and CDR2 as YYREEE (reference sequence). The CDR3 reads CASSLGAPSTDTQYF. CDR3 coding DNA: TGTGCCAGCAGCTTGGGGGCCCCTAGCACAGATACGCAGTATTTT. Full variable domain (remainder filled in from reference TRBV5-4 and TRBJ2-3): ETGVTQSPTHLIKTRGQQVTLRCSSQSGHNTVSWYQQALGQGPQFIFQYYREEENGRGNFPPRFSGLQFPNYSSELNVNALELDDSALYLCASSLGAPSTDTQYFGPGTRLTVL.